The sequence of this T cell receptor (beta chain) was determined in a study of blood T cells in healthy people across ages. Regarding the study as a whole: TCR beta diversity, measured per million T cells, fell in a roughly linear way with age. More naive CD4+ cells and higher diversity were found in long-lived than in aged donors.

Together with a sample-barcoded 5' primer, a J-beta primer mix was included in a second PCR lasting about 6 to 12 cycles. TCRdb reprocessed the 5' RACE reads with MiXCR, giving one entry per CDR3 protein. The sample includes hundreds of thousands of distinct CDR3 sequences, roughly 21% of them seen just once. A remark on this clonotype: The antigen is undetermined.

CDR3 length equals 13 residues. Germline assignment: CDR1 MNHEY and CDR2 SVGAGI. V lost 7 bases and J lost 4; bases outside the gene matches: 3. This TCR was recovered from a man aged 65 to 79 in good health. V usage is TRBV6-5 and J usage is TRBJ1-2; TRBD1 matches at 10 bases. The sequenced material came from blood. CDR3 in amino acids: CASTRTGGYGYTF. In DNA, the CDR3 is TGTGCCAGCACCAGGACAGGGGGCTATGGCTACACCTTC.